These T cell receptor beta chains were read from a single sample in a study of blood T cells in healthy people across ages. MiXCR, applied by TCRdb to the 5' RACE reads, yields one record per CDR3 protein. The table shows hundreds of thousands of distinct CDR3 sequences, with about 53% occurring only once. Sequencing input: blood. These receptors were taken from an elderly man in good health. Both conserved end residues are part of each CDR3. A D gene is named only where the DNA matches it firmly. Not every row has a clone size; where given, it reads once, few, many or a size class.

TGTGCCAGCAGCTACGACAGGGCTAACTATGGCTACACCTTC CASSYDRANYGYTF TRBJ1-2 TRBD1 - TRBV9
TGTGCCAGCAGCTACAAGGGGCGGGGTTCACCCCTCCACTTT CASSYKGRGSPLHF TRBJ1-6 - - TRBV7-3
TGTGCCAGCAGCCAAGATGGGGACATACAGGGAGGAGATACGCAGTATTTT CASSQDGDIQGGDTQYF TRBJ2-3 - - TRBV4-2
TGCAGTGCTAAGTGGAATGTGGAGACCGGGGAGCTGTTTTTT CSAKWNVETGELFF TRBJ2-2 - - TRBV20-1
TGTGCCAGCAGTTACTCTGAGATTGCGGGAGGAAGATACGCGTATTTT CASSYSEIAGGRYAYF TRBJ2-3 TRBD2 many TRBV6-5
TGTGCCAGCAGCTTAGGACTAGCGGGAGCTCTGGGGTCCTACAATGAGCAGTTCTTC CASSLGLAGALGSYNEQFF TRBJ2-1 TRBD2 few TRBV7-2
TGCGCCAGCAGCAGAGTGGCTAGCGGGACGAATGAGCAGTTCTTC CASSRVASGTNEQFF TRBJ2-1 TRBD2 - TRBV5-1
TGTGCCAGCAGTTTCAACAGGGGCGGCTCCTACGAGCAGTACTTC CASSFNRGGSYEQYF TRBJ2-7 TRBD1 - TRBV28
TGTGCCACCAGCTCCATGAGGGGTGGCGGTGGAAATTCACCCCTCCACTTT CATSSMRGGGGNSPLHF TRBJ1-6 - - TRBV15
TGCGCCAGCAGCTTGGCCATAGGCTACGAGCAGTACTTC CASSLAIGYEQYF TRBJ2-7 - few TRBV5-1
TGCAGTGCCCTCGCTGCAGGGCTGTTCATTCAGTACTTC CSALAAGLFIQYF TRBJ2-4 - few TRBV20-1
TGTGCCAGCAGCCTACAGGGGGCGGTTAATTCACCCCTCCACTTT CASSLQGAVNSPLHF TRBJ1-6 TRBD1 few TRBV7-9
TGTGCCAGCAGCCAAGAAATGGGAACCAAAAACATTCAGTACTTC CASSQEMGTKNIQYF TRBJ2-4 - - TRBV3-1
TGTGCCAGCAGCGCTAGACGTCGTAGGGGAGCGGAGGAGACCCAGTACTTC CASSARRRRGAEETQYF TRBJ2-5 - - TRBV7-9
TGTGCCAGCCAGACCCTTAGCGGGACGGGCTACGAGCAGTACTTC CASQTLSGTGYEQYF TRBJ2-7 TRBD2 - TRBV12-3/TRBV12-4
TGTGCCAGCAGGTGGACACAGACCTACGAGCAGTACTTC CASRWTQTYEQYF TRBJ2-7 - - TRBV2
TGTGCCAGCAGTGATGATGTGGTTATTAAGGGGACAGGGGGAATAAGGACTAATGAAAAACTGTTTTTT CASSDDVVIKGTGGIRTNEKLFF TRBJ1-4 TRBD1 once TRBV6-1
TGTGCCATCGGTGTCGGGGCTCAGGGCGAGCAGTACTTC CAIGVGAQGEQYF TRBJ2-7 - - TRBV10-3
TGCAGTGCTACCCACAGGGGAGAGTTCTACACCTTC CSATHRGEFYTF TRBJ1-2 TRBD1 - TRBV20-1
TGTGCCAGCAGCCAAGTGCCCCGGCCCCGCGGCGGGTACGAGCAGTACTTC CASSQVPRPRGGYEQYF TRBJ2-7 - - TRBV3-1